This is a list of T cell receptor beta chains from one sample in a study of CD8+ T cells in alopecia areata. Assay: immunoSEQ multiplex PCR; the TCRdb copy retains only in-frame clones and omits some. The sample holds under 130,000 clones, around 84% seen once. The sequences come from CD8+ T cells sorted from blood, collected around week 30, from a patient treated with tofacitinib. These receptors were collected from a human donor with alopecia areata. Both conserved end residues are part of each CDR3. The order of the fields is clone size, V gene, CDR3 length, J gene, D gene, CDR3 DNA, CDR3 protein. D genes are given only for firm matches. A clone size is listed for some rows: how often the clone was seen (once, few, many), or a class if it is expanded.

abundance: few
v_gene: TRBV9
len: 16
j_gene: TRBJ2-1
d_gene: TRBD2
CDR3nt: TGTGCCAGCAGCGCTCCTCCCGGGACTAGCGGGGCGGAGCAGTTCTTC
CDR3aa: CASSAPPGTSGAEQFF

abundance: .
v_gene: TRBV2
len: 13
j_gene: TRBJ1-1
d_gene: .
CDR3nt: TGTGCCAGCAGTGAACGGACGGGAGCTGAAGCTTTCTTT
CDR3aa: CASSERTGAEAFF

abundance: .
v_gene: TRBV28
len: 15
j_gene: TRBJ2-7
d_gene: TRBD1
CDR3nt: TGTGCCAGCACATCCAGGACAGGGGATTTCTACGAGCAGTACTTC
CDR3aa: CASTSRTGDFYEQYF

abundance: .
v_gene: TRBV7-6
len: 12
j_gene: TRBJ2-5
d_gene: .
CDR3nt: TGTGCCAGCAGCCGATCGCAAGAGACCCAGTACTTC
CDR3aa: CASSRSQETQYF

abundance: .
v_gene: TRBV27
len: 12
j_gene: TRBJ1-2
d_gene: .
CDR3nt: TGTGCCGCCCGGGGGGGGAACTATGGCTACACCTTC
CDR3aa: CAARGGNYGYTF

abundance: .
v_gene: TRBV2
len: 12
j_gene: TRBJ1-1
d_gene: .
CDR3nt: TGTGCCAGCAGTCCAGGGGTTCCTGAAGCTTTCTTT
CDR3aa: CASSPGVPEAFF

abundance: .
v_gene: TRBV5-1
len: 14
j_gene: TRBJ2-3
d_gene: .
CDR3nt: TGCGCCAGCAGCTTGTCAGTGGGCACAGATACGCAGTATTTT
CDR3aa: CASSLSVGTDTQYF

abundance: .
v_gene: TRBV29-1
len: 11
j_gene: TRBJ2-7
d_gene: .
CDR3nt: TGCAGCGTTGAGCATACCTACGAGCAGTACTTC
CDR3aa: CSVEHTYEQYF

abundance: .
v_gene: TRBV5-1
len: 14
j_gene: TRBJ2-2
d_gene: TRBD1
CDR3nt: TGCGCCAGCGGACAGGGGTTGAACACCGGGGAGCTGTTTTTT
CDR3aa: CASGQGLNTGELFF

abundance: .
v_gene: TRBV9
len: 14
j_gene: TRBJ2-1
d_gene: .
CDR3nt: TGTGCCAGCAGCGGAAGTGGGACCTCGGGGGAGCAGTTCTTC
CDR3aa: CASSGSGTSGEQFF

abundance: .
v_gene: TRBV4-1
len: 14
j_gene: TRBJ2-1
d_gene: TRBD2
CDR3nt: TGCGCCAGCAAGAGCCTAGCGGGAGAACAGGAGCAGTTCTTC
CDR3aa: CASKSLAGEQEQFF

abundance: .
v_gene: TRBV30
len: 12
j_gene: TRBJ2-5
d_gene: .
CDR3nt: TGTGCCTGGAGCGACTCCGCTGAGACCCAGTACTTC
CDR3aa: CAWSDSAETQYF

abundance: .
v_gene: TRBV27
len: 14
j_gene: TRBJ1-1
d_gene: .
CDR3nt: TGTGCCAGCTCTGGCGGGGGAGGAAACACTGAAGCTTTCTTT
CDR3aa: CASSGGGGNTEAFF

abundance: once
v_gene: TRBV27
len: 16
j_gene: TRBJ2-7
d_gene: TRBD2
CDR3nt: TGTGCCAGCAGTTTTTCAGCGGGGAGCTTACACTACGAGCAGTACTTC
CDR3aa: CASSFSAGSLHYEQYF

abundance: .
v_gene: TRBV7-2
len: 13
j_gene: TRBJ2-7
d_gene: .
CDR3nt: TGTGCCAGCCACCCCAAGAATCCCTACGAGCAGTACTTC
CDR3aa: CASHPKNPYEQYF

abundance: .
v_gene: TRBV7-9
len: 16
j_gene: TRBJ1-1
d_gene: .
CDR3nt: TGTGCCAGCAGCCCGGGCCTCGCAAAACGAAACACTGAAGCTTTCTTT
CDR3aa: CASSPGLAKRNTEAFF

abundance: .
v_gene: TRBV11-2
len: 17
j_gene: TRBJ2-1
d_gene: TRBD2
CDR3nt: TGTGCCAGCAGCTTTCCCGGGGGGGCGGGAGTTCGCAATGAGCAGTTCTTC
CDR3aa: CASSFPGGAGVRNEQFF

abundance: .
v_gene: TRBV7-6
len: 14
j_gene: TRBJ2-3
d_gene: TRBD2
CDR3nt: TGTGCCAGCAGCTTTAGTAGCGGGGGCGATACGCAGTATTTT
CDR3aa: CASSFSSGGDTQYF

abundance: .
v_gene: TRBV4-1
len: 16
j_gene: TRBJ1-5
d_gene: TRBD1
CDR3nt: TGCGCCAGCAGCCAAGAAGTGACCCAGGGGGGGCAGCCCCAGCATTTT
CDR3aa: CASSQEVTQGGQPQHF

abundance: .
v_gene: TRBV30
len: 15
j_gene: TRBJ2-7
d_gene: TRBD2
CDR3nt: TGTGCCTGGAGTGCGGGGCTAGCGGGACCCTACGAGCAGTACTTC
CDR3aa: CAWSAGLAGPYEQYF

abundance: .
v_gene: TRBV18
len: 14
j_gene: TRBJ2-1
d_gene: TRBD2
CDR3nt: TGTGCCAGTTCTGTAGCGGGAGGACGATCAGAGCAGTTCTTC
CDR3aa: CASSVAGGRSEQFF

abundance: .
v_gene: TRBV7-9
len: 16
j_gene: TRBJ2-3
d_gene: TRBD2
CDR3nt: TGTGCCAGCAGCCAGCTGGCTAGCGGGAGAACAGATACGCAGTATTTT
CDR3aa: CASSQLASGRTDTQYF

abundance: .
v_gene: TRBV4-1
len: 16
j_gene: TRBJ1-1
d_gene: .
CDR3nt: TGCGCCAGCAGCCAAGTTCCCTCGGATGAGAACACTGAAGCTTTCTTT
CDR3aa: CASSQVPSDENTEAFF

abundance: .
v_gene: TRBV4-1
len: 14
j_gene: TRBJ2-7
d_gene: .
CDR3nt: TGCGCCAGCAGCCAAACCCTGGGCCCATACGAGCAGTACTTC
CDR3aa: CASSQTLGPYEQYF

abundance: .
v_gene: TRBV2
len: 14
j_gene: TRBJ2-1
d_gene: .
CDR3nt: TGTGCCAGCAGGCCGGGACTTCCTACATATGAGCAGTTCTTC
CDR3aa: CASRPGLPTYEQFF

abundance: .
v_gene: TRBV29-1
len: 11
j_gene: TRBJ2-7
d_gene: .
CDR3nt: TGCAGCTACATTGTCTCCTACGAGCAGTACTTC
CDR3aa: CSYIVSYEQYF

abundance: .
v_gene: TRBV25-1
len: 12
j_gene: TRBJ2-5
d_gene: .
CDR3nt: TGTGCCAGCAGGACTAACCAAGAGACCCAGTACTTC
CDR3aa: CASRTNQETQYF

abundance: .
v_gene: TRBV5-6
len: 15
j_gene: TRBJ2-7
d_gene: TRBD1
CDR3nt: TGTGCCAGCACCAAGACAGGGTGGAACAGCTACGAGCAGTACTTC
CDR3aa: CASTKTGWNSYEQYF

abundance: .
v_gene: TRBV7-9
len: 16
j_gene: TRBJ1-1
d_gene: .
CDR3nt: TGTGCCAGCAGCTTAGATCAGGGGTGGATGAACACTGAAGCTTTCTTT
CDR3aa: CASSLDQGWMNTEAFF

abundance: .
v_gene: TRBV5-1
len: 14
j_gene: TRBJ2-7
d_gene: .
CDR3nt: TGCGCCAGCAGCTTGGGAGGGTACCTCCTCGAGCAGTACTTC
CDR3aa: CASSLGGYLLEQYF

abundance: .
v_gene: TRBV5-1
len: 14
j_gene: TRBJ2-7
d_gene: TRBD2
CDR3nt: TGCGCCAGCAGCTTGGGTAGCGGGGGCTACGAGCAGTACTTC
CDR3aa: CASSLGSGGYEQYF

abundance: .
v_gene: TRBV27
len: 16
j_gene: TRBJ1-2
d_gene: .
CDR3nt: TGTGCCAGCCAGAAACAGGGCAAACTTGACAACTATGGCTACACCTTC
CDR3aa: CASQKQGKLDNYGYTF

abundance: .
v_gene: TRBV7-9
len: 16
j_gene: TRBJ2-1
d_gene: TRBD1
CDR3nt: TGTGCCAGCAGCTACAAAGACAGGGGGCCCGACAATGAGCAGTTCTTC
CDR3aa: CASSYKDRGPDNEQFF

abundance: .
v_gene: TRBV2
len: 15
j_gene: TRBJ2-1
d_gene: TRBD1
CDR3nt: TGTGCCAGCAGTACCGGGACAGGGGAGGCAAATGAGCAGTTCTTC
CDR3aa: CASSTGTGEANEQFF

abundance: .
v_gene: TRBV7-9
len: 16
j_gene: TRBJ1-2
d_gene: TRBD1
CDR3nt: TGTGCCAGCAGCTCCGCTAGGACAGGGTTGGACTATGGCTACACCTTC
CDR3aa: CASSSARTGLDYGYTF